This is a list of T cell receptor beta chains from one sample in a study of identical twins. TCRdb called the 5' RACE reads again in MiXCR, with one record for every CDR3 protein. This sample has about 690,000 distinct CDR3 sequences; 5.5% to 6.5% occur once, and the top ten carry about 1.8%. The sequenced sample consisted of naive T cells sorted from blood. These receptors were collected from a man younger than 30 in good health. The CDR3 runs from the conserved cysteine through the conserved F or W. Each record gives: D gene, V gene, J gene, CDR3 protein. The D gene is left open where the match is weak.

NA,TRBV30,TRBJ2-3,CAWSAYPTQYF
NA,TRBV27,TRBJ2-1,CASSFFHGPNEQFF
NA,TRBV27,TRBJ1-2,CASSLSPSVGYTF
TRBD2,TRBV9,TRBJ2-1,CASSVDPTSGILNEQFF
NA,TRBV7-4,TRBJ1-1,CASSLEGGGPGTEAFF
NA,TRBV5-1,TRBJ2-3,CASSLPESGDTQYF
NA,TRBV10-3,TRBJ2-7,CATGQNYEQYF
TRBD1,TRBV4-3,TRBJ2-3,CASSQVVPPRAGGTQYF
NA,TRBV11-1,TRBJ2-2,CATRRDRNTGELFF
NA,TRBV6-1,TRBJ1-2,CASSKSGRETYGYTF
NA,TRBV4-2,TRBJ1-5,CASSQEGDNQPQHF
TRBD1,TRBV6-4,TRBJ1-1,CASRREVAGQGVRVTEAFF
TRBD1,TRBV29-1,TRBJ2-3,CSHPGTGGPDTQYF
NA,TRBV4-3,TRBJ2-2,CASSQEPGTNTGELFF
TRBD1,TRBV12-3/TRBV12-4,TRBJ1-1,CASSLQGDIGVAFF
NA,TRBV4-3,TRBJ2-2,CASSQEKAPWGTGELFF
TRBD1,TRBV15,TRBJ2-1,CATSFLGQGPYNEQFF
TRBD2,TRBV5-1,TRBJ2-1,CASSWREPASGRTEQFF
TRBD2,TRBV5-6,TRBJ2-3,CASSATSGSTDTQYF
TRBD2,TRBV30,TRBJ2-5,CAWSVTGLKETQYF
NA,TRBV20-1,TRBJ2-1,CSAREGAVVRYNEQFF
NA,TRBV7-9,TRBJ2-1,CASSRGGGLLNEQFF
TRBD1,TRBV4-1,TRBJ2-6,CASSSRDRGADGANVLTF
NA,TRBV12-3/TRBV12-4,TRBJ1-6,CASSFRGASYNSPLHF
TRBD1,TRBV20-1,TRBJ2-1,CSATDRSNEQFF
NA,TRBV6-5,TRBJ2-3,CASSSTRTSGDTQYF
NA,TRBV10-3,TRBJ2-5,CAISEPRAGVLGQETQYF
TRBD1,TRBV6-1,TRBJ1-5,CASSRQGNQPQHF
NA,TRBV20-1,TRBJ1-2,CSARDRVDGYTF
NA,TRBV2,TRBJ2-3,CASSSTGVRATDTQYF
NA,TRBV24-1,TRBJ2-2,CATQQGPGELFF
TRBD1,TRBV20-1,TRBJ2-3,CSAKTGGPTKGAQYF
NA,TRBV7-2,TRBJ2-7,CASSFNGLPGYEQYF
NA,TRBV5-8,TRBJ2-1,CASTIHNEQFF
TRBD2,TRBV20-1,TRBJ2-1,CSARFPTSGPPWEQFF
NA,TRBV7-9,TRBJ2-1,CASSFLGETPFF
TRBD1,TRBV2,TRBJ2-1,CASSDWTGIGYNEQFF